Sequencing of this T cell receptor (beta chain) was carried out in a study of cytomegalovirus exposure and HLA in healthy donors. CDR1 and CDR2 from the germline V gene are LGHNA and YNFKEQ. The CDR3 extends over 15 amino acids. Trimming took 0 bases from V and 6 from J; bases not matched to a gene: 4. The PCR had 60 Vbeta and 13 Jbeta primers. Data came from immunoSEQ multiplex PCR; TCRdb stores just in-frame clones and leaves some out. The sample has 200,000 to 250,000 clones, approximately 79% seen once. This sequence was found in a man aged 45 to 65 in good health and CMV-seronegative. The sequenced sample consisted of PBMCs. This chain links TRBV4-2 with TRBJ2-1, with TRBD2 matching over 8 bases. This CDR3 is CASSQDRLARNEQFF. DNA for the CDR3: TGTGCCAGCAGCCAAGATAGACTAGCGCGCAATGAGCAGTTCTTC.